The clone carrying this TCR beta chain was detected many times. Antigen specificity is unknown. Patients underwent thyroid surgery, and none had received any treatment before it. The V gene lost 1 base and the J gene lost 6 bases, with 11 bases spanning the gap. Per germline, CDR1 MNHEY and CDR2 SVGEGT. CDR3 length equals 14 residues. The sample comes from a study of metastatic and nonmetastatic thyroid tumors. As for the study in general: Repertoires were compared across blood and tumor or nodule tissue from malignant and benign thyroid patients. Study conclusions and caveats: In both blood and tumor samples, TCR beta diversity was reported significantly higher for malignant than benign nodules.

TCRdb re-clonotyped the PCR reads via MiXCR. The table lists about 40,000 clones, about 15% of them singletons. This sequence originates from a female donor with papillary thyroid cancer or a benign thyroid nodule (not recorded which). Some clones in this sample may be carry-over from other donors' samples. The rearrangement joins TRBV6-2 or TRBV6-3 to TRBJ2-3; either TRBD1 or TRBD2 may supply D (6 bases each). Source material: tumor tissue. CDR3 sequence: CASSYLWGADTQYF. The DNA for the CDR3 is TGTGCCAGCAGTTACTTGTGGGGGGCCGATACGCAGTATTTT.